This T cell receptor (beta chain) was identified during a study of lymphopenia after photon versus proton radiotherapy. The CDR3 consists of 17 residues. The junction had 13 bases not matched to a gene; V was cut back by 5 bases and J by 1 base. Germline values: CDR1 MNHEY, CDR2 SMNVEV (reference sequence). Using immunoSEQ multiplex PCR, the repertoire was profiled, and TCRdb retains in-frame clones only, with some absent. The sample records approximately 170,000 clones, about 88% being singletons. The TCR sequence derives from a man in his fifties with gastric cancer. V and J are TRBV27 and TRBJ2-5; TRBD1 aligns across 7 bases. The sequencing used peripheral blood, collected from a patient treated with photon-based radiotherapy. CDR3 protein: CASSQRLRGQFQETQYF. The CDR3 DNA sequence: TGTGCCAGCAGTCAGCGACTAAGGGGACAGTTCCAAGAGACCCAGTACTTC.